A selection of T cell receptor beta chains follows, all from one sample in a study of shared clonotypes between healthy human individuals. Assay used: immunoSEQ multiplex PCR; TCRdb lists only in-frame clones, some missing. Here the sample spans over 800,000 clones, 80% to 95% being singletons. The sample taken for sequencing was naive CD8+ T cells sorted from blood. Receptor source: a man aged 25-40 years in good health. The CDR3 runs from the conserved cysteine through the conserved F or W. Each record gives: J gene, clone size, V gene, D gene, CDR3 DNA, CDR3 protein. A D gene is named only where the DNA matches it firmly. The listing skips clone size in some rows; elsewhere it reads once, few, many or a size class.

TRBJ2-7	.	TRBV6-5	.	TGTGCCAGCAGTCCCCATTATGGCTACGAGCAGTACTTC	CASSPHYGYEQYF
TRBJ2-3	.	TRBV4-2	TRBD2	TGTGCCAGCAGCCGAACAGGACTAGCGGGAGAGTGGGGGATACGCACAGATACGCAGTATTTT	CASSRTGLAGEWGIRTDTQYF
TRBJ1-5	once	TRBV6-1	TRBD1	TGTGCCAGCAGTGAAGCGTCGTACAGGGGTTTTCAGCCCCAGCATTTT	CASSEASYRGFQPQHF
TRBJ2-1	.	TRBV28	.	TGTGCCAGCAGTTCCCGACCCGGGAAGGGCCCACCTGAGCAGTTCTTC	CASSSRPGKGPPEQFF
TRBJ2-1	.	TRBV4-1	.	TGCGCCAGCAGCCAAGATTCCGTTCTCGGGAGATCCCCCCACAATGAGCAGTTCTTC	CASSQDSVLGRSPHNEQFF
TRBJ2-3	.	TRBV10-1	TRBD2	TGCGCCAGCAGTGACAACGGGCTAGCGGGAGATACGCAGTATTTT	CASSDNGLAGDTQYF
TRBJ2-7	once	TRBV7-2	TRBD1	TGTGCCAGCATGGACAGGTGGCGCGAGCAGTACTTC	CASMDRWREQYF
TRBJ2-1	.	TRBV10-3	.	TGTGCCATCAGTGATGTTGTGCGAGGGGATGAGCAGTTCTTC	CAISDVVRGDEQFF
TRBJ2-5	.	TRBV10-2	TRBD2	TGCGCCAGCAGTGACATCGGGACTAGCGGGAGAGGGGAGACCCAGTACTTC	CASSDIGTSGRGETQYF
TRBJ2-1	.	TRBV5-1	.	TGCGCCAGCAGCTTGGTCCAGTACAATGAGCAGTTCTTC	CASSLVQYNEQFF
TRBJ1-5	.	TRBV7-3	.	TGTGCCAGCAGCGATGCTAGGACAGCCTCAAACCATCAGCCCCAGCATTTT	CASSDARTASNHQPQHF
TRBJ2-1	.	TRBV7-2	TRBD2	TGTGCCAGCAGCTTAGGGAGCGGGAGCTCCTACAATGAGCAGTTCTTC	CASSLGSGSSYNEQFF
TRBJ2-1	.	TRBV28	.	TGTGCCAGCAGTCTGGGGGGTCGTGAAGTACCCAATGAGCAGTTCTTC	CASSLGGREVPNEQFF
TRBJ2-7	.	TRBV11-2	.	TGTGCCAGCAGCTTCTCAGGGTACGAGCAGTACTTC	CASSFSGYEQYF
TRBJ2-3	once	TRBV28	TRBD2	TGTGCCAGCAGCCGACGGACTAGCGGGTTCACAGATACGCAGTATTTT	CASSRRTSGFTDTQYF
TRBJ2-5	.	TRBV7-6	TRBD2	TGTGCCAGCAGCTTCCAGACTAGCGGGAACCAAGAGACCCAGTACTTC	CASSFQTSGNQETQYF
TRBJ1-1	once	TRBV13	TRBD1	TGTGCCAGCAGCTTATCCCGACAGGGAGCTTTCTTT	CASSLSRQGAFF
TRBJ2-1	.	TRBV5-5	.	TGTGCCAGCAGCTTCTTGAGGTTCGGCAATGAGCAGTTCTTC	CASSFLRFGNEQFF
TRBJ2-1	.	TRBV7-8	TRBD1	TGTGCCAGCAGCCCTTCGACAGGGTTGGCCAATGAGCAGTTCTTC	CASSPSTGLANEQFF
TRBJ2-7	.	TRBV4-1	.	TGCGCCAGCAGCCCCATTGCAGGCGAGCAGTACTTC	CASSPIAGEQYF
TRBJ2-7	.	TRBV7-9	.	TGTGCCAGCAGCGCAACCTACGAGCAGTACTTC	CASSATYEQYF
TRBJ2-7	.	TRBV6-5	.	TGTGCCAGCAGCATAGCGGATGCTACCTACGAGCAGTACTTC	CASSIADATYEQYF
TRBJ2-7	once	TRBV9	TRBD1	TGTGCCAGCAGCACCGGGACAGGGCTCCACGAGCAGTACTTC	CASSTGTGLHEQYF
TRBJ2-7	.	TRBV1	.	TGCACCAGCAGCCAAAGTTACAGGCTTCCGTACGAGCAGTACTTC	CTSSQSYRLPYEQYF
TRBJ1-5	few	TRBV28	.	TGTGCCAGCAGTGAGGGACGGTACAATCAGCCCCAGCATTTT	CASSEGRYNQPQHF
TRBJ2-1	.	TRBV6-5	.	TGTGCCAGCAGTTACTCGGGTACAGTTGATTACAATGAGCAGTTCTTC	CASSYSGTVDYNEQFF
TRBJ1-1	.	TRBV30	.	TGTGCCTGGAGTAGCGGGGTCCAAAACACTGAAGCTTTCTTT	CAWSSGVQNTEAFF
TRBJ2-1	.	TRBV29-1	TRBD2	TGCAGCGTTGGAGGTCTAGCGGGGCCATCCTACAATGAGCAGTTCTTC	CSVGGLAGPSYNEQFF
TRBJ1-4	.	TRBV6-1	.	TGTGCCAGCAGTGCGCTGAGGGGCGGGCAAGCCCTTGAAAAACTGTTTTTT	CASSALRGGQALEKLFF
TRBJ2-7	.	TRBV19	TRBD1	TGTGCCAGTAGTACCGGACAGGGAGCTACCTACGAGCAGTACTTC	CASSTGQGATYEQYF
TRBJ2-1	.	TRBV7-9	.	TGTGCCAGCAGCCCCCGAGGCGATGAGCAGTTCTTC	CASSPRGDEQFF
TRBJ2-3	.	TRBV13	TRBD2	TGTGCCAGCAGCACGGGACAAGCGGGGGGGGAAGATACGCAGTATTTT	CASSTGQAGGEDTQYF
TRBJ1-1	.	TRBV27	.	TGTGCCAGCAGTTTATCGACTGGGCCTGAAGCTTTCTTT	CASSLSTGPEAFF
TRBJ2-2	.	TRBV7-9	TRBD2	TGTGCCAGCAGCTGGCCGTCTAGCGGGCTCAACACCGGGGAGCTGTTTTTT	CASSWPSSGLNTGELFF
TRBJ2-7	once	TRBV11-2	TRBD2	TGTGCCAGCAGCACGAGGACTAGCGATAGCTCCTACGAGCAGTACTTC	CASSTRTSDSSYEQYF
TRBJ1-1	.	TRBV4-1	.	TGCGCCAGCAGCCAAGGAATGGGGTGGGGCACTGAAGCTTTCTTT	CASSQGMGWGTEAFF
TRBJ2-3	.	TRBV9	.	TGTGCCAGCAGCGGATCGGGCTCCGTGGGAGATACGCAGTATTTT	CASSGSGSVGDTQYF
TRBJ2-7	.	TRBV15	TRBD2	TGTGCCACCAGTCCTAGCGGCGGCTACGAGCAGTACTTC	CATSPSGGYEQYF
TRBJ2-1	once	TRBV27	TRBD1	TGTGCCAGCAGTTTATCGTATGGCAGGGGGAATGAGCAGTTCTTC	CASSLSYGRGNEQFF
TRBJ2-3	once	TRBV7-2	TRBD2	TGTGCCAGCAGCTTAGCGGGAGGGTTCGCAGATACGCAGTATTTT	CASSLAGGFADTQYF
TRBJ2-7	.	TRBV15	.	TGTGCCACCAGCGTTCAGACACCATACGAGCAGTACTTC	CATSVQTPYEQYF
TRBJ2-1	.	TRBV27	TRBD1	TGTGCCAGCACGGACAGGGTTTACAATGAGCAGTTCTTC	CASTDRVYNEQFF
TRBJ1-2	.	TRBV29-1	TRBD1	TGCAGCGTTGACAGCGGGACAGGGTTTGGGTATGGCTACACCTTC	CSVDSGTGFGYGYTF
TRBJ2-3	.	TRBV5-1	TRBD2	TGCGCCAGCAGCTGGGAGGGGCCCACAGATACGCAGTATTTT	CASSWEGPTDTQYF
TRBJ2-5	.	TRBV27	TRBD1	TGTGCCAGCAGTTTCCGGACAGGGACACGCCAAGAGACCCAGTACTTC	CASSFRTGTRQETQYF
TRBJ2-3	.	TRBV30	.	TGTGCCTGGAGTTTAGCTTCTAGCACAGATACGCAGTATTTT	CAWSLASSTDTQYF
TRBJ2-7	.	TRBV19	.	TGTGCCAGTAGCCTCGCGACAGTCCACGAGCAGTACTTC	CASSLATVHEQYF
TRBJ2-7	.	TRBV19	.	TGTGCCAGTAGTATAGCGGGCCAGACGTACGAGCAGTACTTC	CASSIAGQTYEQYF